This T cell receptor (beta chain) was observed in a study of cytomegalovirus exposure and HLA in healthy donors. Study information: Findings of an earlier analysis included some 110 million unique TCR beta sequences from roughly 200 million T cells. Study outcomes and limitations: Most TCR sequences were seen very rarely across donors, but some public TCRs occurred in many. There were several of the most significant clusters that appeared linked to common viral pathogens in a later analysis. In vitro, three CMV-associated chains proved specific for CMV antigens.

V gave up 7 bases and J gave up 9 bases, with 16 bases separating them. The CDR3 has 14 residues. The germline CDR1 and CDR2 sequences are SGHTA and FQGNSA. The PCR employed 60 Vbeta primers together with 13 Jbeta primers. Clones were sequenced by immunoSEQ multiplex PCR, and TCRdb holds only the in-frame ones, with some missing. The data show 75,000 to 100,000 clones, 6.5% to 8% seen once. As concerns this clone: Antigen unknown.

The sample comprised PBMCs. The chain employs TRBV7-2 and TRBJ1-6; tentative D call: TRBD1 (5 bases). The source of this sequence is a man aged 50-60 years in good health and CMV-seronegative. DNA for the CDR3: TGTGCCAGCACCCCCCGGGGGGGACCTTCACCCCTCCACTTT. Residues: CASTPRGGPSPLHF.